The clone carrying this T cell receptor (beta chain) was seen only once. This table comes from immunoSEQ multiplex PCR, and its TCRdb copy is limited to in-frame clones, with some not included. The profile shows 85,000 to 110,000 clones, around nine tenths of them singletons. This sample stems from a study of T cell changes during pregnancy in multiple sclerosis. The CDR3 is 13 residues long. Trimming cost V 8 bases and J 4 bases; bases outside gene matches: 2. The germline V gene has CDR1 LNHDA and CDR2 SQIVND (reference sequence). The chain has TRBV19 and TRBJ2-1; the match to TRBD2 covers 10 bases. The material was peripheral blood, obtained after pregnancy. The clonotype was recovered from a female donor with multiple sclerosis, enrolled in a pregnancy study. The CDR3 nucleotides read TGTGCCAGTGGGACTAGCGCATACAATGAGCAGTTCTTC. Protein product: CASGTSAYNEQFF.